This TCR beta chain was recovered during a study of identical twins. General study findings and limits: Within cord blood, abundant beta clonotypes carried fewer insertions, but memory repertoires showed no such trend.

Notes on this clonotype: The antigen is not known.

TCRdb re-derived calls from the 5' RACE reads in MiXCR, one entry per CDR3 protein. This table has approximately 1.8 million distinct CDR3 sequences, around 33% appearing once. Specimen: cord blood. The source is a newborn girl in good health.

CDR3 nucleotide sequence: TGTGCCAGCAGTTTCGCCCTTTCGAGGAAGGCACGGGAAAAACTGTTTTTT. It translates to CASSFALSRKAREKLFF. The rearrangement links TRBV28 to TRBJ1-4; no reliable D call. Germline V gene lookup returns CDR1 MDHEN and CDR2 SYDVKM. V was trimmed by 3 bases and J by 8 bases, leaving 22 bases between them. The CDR3 covers 17 residues.